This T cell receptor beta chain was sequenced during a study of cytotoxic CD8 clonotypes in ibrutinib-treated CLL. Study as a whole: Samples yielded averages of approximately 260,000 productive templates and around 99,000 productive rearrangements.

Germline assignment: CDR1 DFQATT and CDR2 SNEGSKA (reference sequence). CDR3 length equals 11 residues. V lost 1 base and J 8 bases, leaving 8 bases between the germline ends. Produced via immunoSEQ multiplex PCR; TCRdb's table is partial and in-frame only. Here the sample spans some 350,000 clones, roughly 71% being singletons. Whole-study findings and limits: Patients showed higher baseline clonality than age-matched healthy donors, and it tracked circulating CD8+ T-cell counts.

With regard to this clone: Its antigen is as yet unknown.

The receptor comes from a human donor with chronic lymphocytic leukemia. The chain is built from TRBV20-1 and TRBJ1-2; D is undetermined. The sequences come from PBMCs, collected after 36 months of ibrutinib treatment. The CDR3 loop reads CSARVWPGYTF. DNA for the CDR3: TGCAGTGCTAGAGTTTGGCCGGGCTACACCTTC.